This record concerns one TCR beta chain sequence. The antigen is undetermined. Cells designated naive CD8 were CD45RO-negative and were positively selected for CCR7, with terminally differentiated effector memory CD45RA+ cells excluded. All donors were Caucasian adults living in Nashville, Tennessee. Source study methods: Filtering was not the same, since immunoSEQ gave junction-only sequences without quality scores. The data were produced by immunoSEQ multiplex PCR, yet TCRdb's version contains in-frame clones alone and is incomplete. The DNA was the basis for D and trimming; V, J and clone size are from that table. Of under 850,000 clones listed, nearly 95% are singletons. This entry comes from a study of shared clonotypes between healthy human individuals. Background on the study: The study used three CD4 naive, three CD4 memory, two CD8 naive and one CD8 memory plate per donor.

Broader study findings: A reduction in generation probabilities was seen for non-shared clonotypes relative to those shared by all four donors.

V was shortened by 4 bases and J by 8 bases, with 12 bases between the two germline ends. The CDR3 covers 12 residues. CDR1 and CDR2 from the germline V gene are SGDLS and YYNGEE. The material sequenced was naive CD8+ T cells sorted from blood. This chain links TRBV9 with TRBJ1-2; unclear D gene. This sequence was found in a man aged 25 to 45 in good health. In nucleotides, the CDR3 is TGTGCCAGCAGCACCTCTACGGCGGGCTACACCTTC. It translates to CASSTSTAGYTF.